This TCR beta chain was identified in a study of T cell responses to AZD1222 COVID-19 vaccine. Points from the study as a whole: Donor demographics were predominantly white British with a female majority; clonal diversity may be underestimated.

Concerning this clone: Its target is not known.

Germline values: CDR1 SNHLY, CDR2 FYNNEI. Trimming cost V 7 bases and J 1 base, with 4 bases left between them. CDR3 length equals 11 residues. Sequencing used immunoSEQ multiplex PCR; TCRdb keeps in-frame clones, though not all of them. The table records some 120,000 clones, 80% to 90% of them present only once. This sequence was found in an adult in good health. The starting material was peripheral blood, obtained on day 0 of AZD1222 vaccination. The chain combines TRBV2 with TRBJ2-5; no clear D. CDR3 in amino acids: CASKIQETQYF. The DNA of the CDR3 is TGTGCCAGCAAGATCCAAGAGACCCAGTACTTC.